Reported below is one T cell receptor (beta chain). The assay was immunoSEQ multiplex PCR, and TCRdb's table has in-frame clones only and misses some. The table shows about 89,000 clones, with roughly 78% occurring only once. This entry belongs to a study of blood T cell repertoires in COVID-19. Overall study context: Samples representing acute and convalescent COVID-19 were sourced from the United States, Italy and Spain. T cells, B-cell-depleted T cells, or PBMCs supplied cDNA or gDNA.

Sequenced input: peripheral blood. This TCR was sampled from a woman older than 75 with acute or convalescent COVID-19.

CDR3 residues: CAWTSWTGVDTEAFF. CDR3 bases: TGTGCCTGGACTTCCTGGACAGGGGTGGACACTGAAGCTTTCTTT. The chain has TRBV30 and TRBJ1-1, with 9 bases fitting TRBD1. V lost 4 bases, J lost 3 bases, and 9 bases stayed unmatched. This CDR3 contains 15 residues. Germline assignment: CDR1 GTSNPN and CDR2 SVGIG (reference sequence).